The text below deals with one TCR beta chain. In the authors' workflow: Scientists estimated how many nucleated cells there were by amplifying reference gene primers. The assay was immunoSEQ multiplex PCR, and TCRdb's table has in-frame clones only and misses some. V, J and clone size are taken as reported in that table, and D and trimming were inferred from the DNA itself. The profile shows 90,000 to 130,000 clones, over 75% of them singletons. The source of the sample is a study of blood T cell repertoires in COVID-19. Study background: Acute and convalescent COVID-19 specimens originated in the United States, Italy and Spain. Nucleic acid was either cDNA or gDNA, and it came from T cells, B-cell-depleted T cells, or PBMCs.

Germline CDR1 is LNHDA and CDR2 is SQIVND (reference sequence). V was clipped by 1 base and J by 8 bases, with 5 bases between them. The CDR3 consists of 11 residues. Sequencing used peripheral blood. The receptor's source is a human donor in a cohort sampled during active COVID-19. This chain joins TRBV19 and TRBJ1-2; no reliable D call. CDR3 nucleotides: TGTGCCAGTAGTATAGGTGCGGGCTACACCTTC. It codes for CASSIGAGYTF.